A selection of T cell receptor beta chains follows, all from one sample in a study of blood T cell repertoires in COVID-19. Produced via immunoSEQ multiplex PCR; TCRdb's table is partial and in-frame only. The sample has about 190,000 clones; around 91% are singletons. Sequenced material: peripheral blood. Every receptor here comes from a middle-aged man with acute or convalescent COVID-19. Both conserved end residues are part of each CDR3. A D gene is named only where the DNA matches it firmly. Not all rows give a size; the values are once, few, many and, for expanded clones, a class.

. TRBD1 TRBJ2-5 TRBV9 CASSGQGSGQETQYF TGTGCCAGCAGCGGACAGGGGTCAGGGCAAGAGACCCAGTACTTC
. TRBD1 TRBJ1-2 TRBV6-6 CASSFGQGDRYGYTF TGTGCCAGCAGCTTCGGACAGGGGGACCGTTATGGCTACACCTTC
. TRBD2 TRBJ2-7 TRBV5-1 CASSFTSGNFGSYEQYF TGCGCCAGCAGCTTCACTAGCGGGAATTTTGGATCCTACGAGCAGTACTTC
. TRBD2 TRBJ2-1 TRBV9 CASSGRTSGRPYNEQFF TGTGCCAGCAGCGGGCGGACTAGCGGGAGGCCATACAATGAGCAGTTCTTC
. TRBD1 TRBJ1-1 TRBV9 CASSSTGGMDTEAFF TGTGCCAGCAGCTCCACAGGGGGAATGGACACTGAAGCTTTCTTT
. TRBD1 TRBJ1-3 TRBV28 CASSLDRGLSGNTIYF TGTGCCAGCAGTCTTGATAGGGGGCTCTCTGGAAACACCATATATTTT
few . TRBJ1-1 TRBV6-6 CASSYSSYSYAFF TGTGCCAGCAGTTACTCTTCGTACTCGTACGCTTTCTTT
. . TRBJ2-7 TRBV10-1 CASSEGQIPYEQYF TGCGCCAGCAGTGAGGGGCAGATTCCCTACGAGCAGTACTTC
. TRBD1 TRBJ1-2 TRBV19 CASSPGQDLYYGYTF TGTGCCAGTAGTCCGGGACAGGACCTATACTATGGCTACACCTTC
. TRBD2 TRBJ2-5 TRBV5-8 CASSPGRAGGGETQYF TGTGCCAGCAGCCCGGGGAGAGCGGGAGGTGGAGAGACCCAGTACTTC
. TRBD1 TRBJ2-7 TRBV18 CASSRQGRTYEQYF TGTGCCAGCTCACGACAGGGGAGGACCTACGAGCAGTACTTC
few . TRBJ2-1 TRBV24-1 CATSDLRFEQFF TGTGCCACCAGTGATTTGCGTTTTGAGCAGTTCTTC
. . TRBJ2-2 TRBV7-8 CASSLGGPNTGELFF TGTGCCAGCAGCTTAGGAGGTCCGAACACCGGGGAGCTGTTTTTT
. . TRBJ1-1 TRBV5-4 CASSLEQNTEAFF TGTGCCAGCAGCTTGGAGCAGAACACTGAAGCTTTCTTT
once . TRBJ2-5 TRBV7-6 CASSARGGISETQYF TGTGCCAGCAGCGCAAGGGGCGGTATTTCGGAGACCCAGTACTTC
. . TRBJ1-4 TRBV18 CASSVSQGSANEKLFF TGTGCCAGCTCGGTCTCCCAGGGCTCAGCTAATGAAAAACTGTTTTTT
. TRBD2 TRBJ2-1 TRBV6-2/TRBV6-3 CASSPSGGADNEQFF TGTGCCAGCAGTCCCAGCGGGGGGGCGGACAATGAGCAGTTCTTC
. TRBD1 TRBJ1-6 TRBV4-1 CASSLIRTGNSPLHF TGCGCCAGCAGCCTAATTCGGACAGGGAATTCACCCCTCCACTTT
once TRBD1 TRBJ2-2 TRBV4-2 CASSQVGGGQGASTGELFF TGTGCCAGCAGCCAAGTAGGGGGTGGACAGGGGGCGAGCACCGGGGAGCTGTTTTTT
once . TRBJ1-5 TRBV12-3/TRBV12-4 CASSSVSNQPQHF TGTGCCAGCAGTTCTGTTAGCAATCAGCCCCAGCATTTT
. TRBD1 TRBJ1-2 TRBV24-1 CATSETGQGTGYTF TGTGCCACCAGTGAAACGGGACAGGGGACGGGCTACACCTTC
. . TRBJ2-2 TRBV9 CASRETGANTGELFF TGTGCCAGCAGAGAGACAGGTGCGAACACCGGGGAGCTGTTTTTT
. TRBD2 TRBJ2-2 TRBV7-8 CASSLAVAGGPPGELFF TGTGCCAGCAGCCTCGCGGTGGCGGGAGGGCCCCCCGGGGAGCTGTTTTTT
once . TRBJ2-3 TRBV21-1 CASSKSLRQGRTDTQYF TGTGCCAGCAGCAAATCCCTTCGACAGGGCCGCACAGATACGCAGTATTTT
. . TRBJ2-2 TRBV7-3 CASSLSPGSNTGELFF TGTGCCAGCAGCTTAAGTCCAGGGTCGAACACCGGGGAGCTGTTTTTT
. . TRBJ2-3 TRBV2 CASSEQGLTDTQYF TGTGCCAGCAGTGAACAGGGGCTCACAGATACGCAGTATTTT
. TRBD1 TRBJ1-5 TRBV5-7 CASSPGQTNQPQHF TGTGCCAGCAGCCCGGGACAGACAAATCAGCCCCAGCATTTT
once TRBD1 TRBJ2-1 TRBV7-9 CASSRSGTGYNEQFF TGTGCCAGCAGCCGATCCGGGACAGGGTACAATGAGCAGTTCTTC
. . TRBJ1-1 TRBV3-1/TRBV3-2 CASSQGEDIMNTEAFF TGTGCCAGCAGCCAAGGGGAGGACATAATGAACACTGAAGCTTTCTTT
. . TRBJ1-4 TRBV20-1 CSAPRGEKLFF TGCAGTGCGCCCCGCGGTGAAAAACTGTTTTTT
once . TRBJ1-1 TRBV6-2/TRBV6-3 CASSPQGRTEAFF TGTGCCAGCAGTCCACAGGGAAGGACTGAAGCTTTCTTT
. . TRBJ1-1 TRBV27 CASSGGLDTEAFF TGTGCCAGCAGCGGGGGGCTCGACACTGAAGCTTTCTTT
. TRBD2 TRBJ2-7 TRBV27 CASSAGTSGIYEQYF TGTGCCAGCAGTGCCGGGACTAGCGGGATCTACGAGCAGTACTTC
. TRBD2 TRBJ2-3 TRBV4-1 CASSLVRRQRGTDTQYF TGCGCCAGCAGCTTAGTTCGACGGCAGCGGGGGACAGATACGCAGTATTTT
. TRBD1 TRBJ1-5 TRBV20-1 CSASPRDRTSNQPQHF TGCAGTGCTAGTCCAAGGGACAGAACAAGCAATCAGCCCCAGCATTTT
. TRBD2 TRBJ2-2 TRBV4-1 CASSHRTSGGATDTGELFF TGCGCCAGCAGCCACCGGACTAGCGGGGGGGCTACGGACACCGGGGAGCTGTTTTTT
. . TRBJ2-5 TRBV5-1 CASSLDPGTETQYF TGCGCCAGCAGCTTGGATCCAGGTACGGAGACCCAGTACTTC
. . TRBJ1-5 TRBV28 CASSLTGYQPQHF TGTGCCAGCAGTTTAACGGGTTATCAGCCCCAGCATTTT
once . TRBJ1-4 TRBV7-2 CASSFFPGSGKLFF TGTGCCAGCAGCTTTTTCCCGGGGTCTGGAAAACTGTTTTTT
. TRBD1 TRBJ1-5 TRBV10-3 CAISATGQGASNQPQHF TGTGCCATCAGCGCTACGGGACAGGGTGCGAGCAATCAGCCCCAGCATTTT
. . TRBJ2-7 TRBV12-3/TRBV12-4 CASSSVGYEQYF TGTGCCAGCAGCTCAGTTGGCTACGAGCAGTACTTC
. TRBD2 TRBJ2-3 TRBV13 CASSSGTSGLTDTQYF TGTGCCAGCAGTTCCGGGACTAGCGGGCTCACAGATACGCAGTATTTT
. . TRBJ1-5 TRBV6-1 CASSEWNRSFNQPQHF TGTGCCAGCAGTGAATGGAACAGGTCGTTCAATCAGCCCCAGCATTTT
. TRBD1 TRBJ1-1 TRBV5-5 CASSYGQGRSEAFF TGTGCCAGCAGCTATGGACAGGGCCGGTCTGAAGCTTTCTTT
. TRBD1 TRBJ1-3 TRBV19 CATKGQQFSGNTIYF TGTGCCACTAAGGGACAGCAATTCTCTGGAAACACCATATATTTT